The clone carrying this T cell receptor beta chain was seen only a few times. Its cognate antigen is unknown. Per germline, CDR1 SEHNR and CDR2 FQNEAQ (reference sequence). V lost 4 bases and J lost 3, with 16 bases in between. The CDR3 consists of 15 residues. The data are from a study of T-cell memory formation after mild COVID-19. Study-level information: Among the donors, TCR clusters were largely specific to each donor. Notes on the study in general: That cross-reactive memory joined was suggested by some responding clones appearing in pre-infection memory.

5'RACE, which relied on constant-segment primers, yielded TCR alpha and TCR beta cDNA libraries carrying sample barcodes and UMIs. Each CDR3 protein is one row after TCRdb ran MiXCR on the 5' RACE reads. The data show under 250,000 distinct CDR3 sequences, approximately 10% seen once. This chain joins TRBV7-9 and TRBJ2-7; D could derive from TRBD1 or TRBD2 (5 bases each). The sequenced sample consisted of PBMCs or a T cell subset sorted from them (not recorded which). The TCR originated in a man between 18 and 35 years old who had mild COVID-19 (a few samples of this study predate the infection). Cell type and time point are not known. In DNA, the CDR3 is TGTGCCAGCAGCTCTCATTGGGACCGGGGCTACGAGCAGTACTTC. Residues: CASSSHWDRGYEQYF.